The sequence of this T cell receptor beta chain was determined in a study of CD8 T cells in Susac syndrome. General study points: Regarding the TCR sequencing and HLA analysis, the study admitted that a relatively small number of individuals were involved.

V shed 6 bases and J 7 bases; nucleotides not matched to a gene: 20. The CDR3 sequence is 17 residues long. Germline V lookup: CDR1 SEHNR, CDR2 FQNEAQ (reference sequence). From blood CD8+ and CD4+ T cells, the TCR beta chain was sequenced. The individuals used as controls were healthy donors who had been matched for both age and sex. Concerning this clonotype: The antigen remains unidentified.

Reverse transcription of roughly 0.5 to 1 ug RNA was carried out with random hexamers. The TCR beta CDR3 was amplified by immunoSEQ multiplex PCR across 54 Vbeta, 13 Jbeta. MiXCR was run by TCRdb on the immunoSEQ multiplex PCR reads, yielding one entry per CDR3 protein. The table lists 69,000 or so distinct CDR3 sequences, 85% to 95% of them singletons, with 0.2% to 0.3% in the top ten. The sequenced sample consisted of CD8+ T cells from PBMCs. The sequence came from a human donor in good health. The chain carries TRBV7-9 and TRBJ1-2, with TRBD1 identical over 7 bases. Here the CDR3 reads CASRSKTGTAGEGGYTF. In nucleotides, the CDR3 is TGTGCCAGCAGATCTAAGACCGGGACAGCCGGTGAGGGTGGCTACACCTTC.